The 6 T cell receptor beta chains below all came from one sample that was sequenced in a study of CD8 T cells in ankylosing spondylitis. TCRdb reprocessed the 5' RACE reads via MiXCR and lists one record per CDR3 protein. This table has hundreds of thousands of distinct CDR3 sequences, more than 20% appearing once. Sequenced input: blood, either unsorted or a sorted T cell fraction (not recorded which). The origin of the receptors is a female donor with ankylosing spondylitis or in good health (not recorded which).

Only a few counts were recorded for this clonotype. This chain joins TRBV5-5 and TRBJ1-2, with a possible D match to TRBD1 (6 bases). Germline lookup yields CDR1 SGHKS and CDR2 YYEKEE (reference sequence). The CDR3 length is 13 residues. Trimming removed 1 base from V and 8 bases from J, with 12 bases in between. The CDR3 coding sequence is TGTGCCAGCAGCTTGAGGACAGAAGAAGGCTACACCTTC. Amino acid sequence: CASSLRTEEGYTF.

For this clonotype: The junction does not match germline at one end; this may be a read error. The chain carries TRBV23-1 and TRBJ2-2; maybe TRBD2 (6 bases). TRBV23-1 is identified as an open reading frame with a role that is uncertain. This CDR3 region has 16 residues. The CDR3 region is CASGIRGGCDDGGLFF. In DNA form, the CDR3 reads TGCGCCAGCGGTATCAGAGGCGGGTGCGATGACGGGGGGCTGTTTTTT.

This clonotype has a count of ten or more. This rearrangement joins TRBV12-3 or TRBV12-4 to TRBJ2-5; D could derive from TRBD1 or TRBD2 (5 bases each). There are 13 residues in the CDR3. Trimming took off 2 bases at V and 5 bases at J, with 9 bases between the two ends. The CDR3 here is CASSLRDRETQYF. The CDR3 DNA reads TGTGCCAGCAGTTTAAGGGACCGTGAGACCCAGTACTTC.

The chain has TRBV7-9 and TRBJ2-7; no firm D call. Trimming removed 0 bases from V and 3 bases from J, with 9 bases in between. Germline assignment: CDR1 SEHNR and CDR2 FQNEAQ (reference sequence). The CDR3 is 14 residues long. The CDR3 loop reads CASSLARSSYEQYF. CDR3 nucleotides: TGTGCCAGCAGCTTAGCTCGTTCGAGCTACGAGCAGTACTTC.

There are many counts of this clonotype. Here the CDR3 reads CASRARRGEQFF. The CDR3 DNA follows: TGTGCCAGCAGGGCTAGACGTGGTGAGCAGTTCTTC. The chain uses TRBV12-3 or TRBV12-4 and TRBJ2-1; no firm D call. With 6 bases removed from V and 9 bases from J, the gap between germline ends came to 12 bases. CDR3 length: 12 residues.

V gene TRBV10-2 combines with J gene TRBJ2-5, with D unclear. The CDR3 is 14 amino acids. V dropped 2 bases and J dropped 5 bases, with 12 bases sitting between them. Germline CDR1 reads WSHSY; CDR2 reads SAAADI. The CDR3 DNA reads as TGCGCCAGCAGTGAGCCCGCCCGGGCGGAGACCCAGTACTTC. It encodes CASSEPARAETQYF.